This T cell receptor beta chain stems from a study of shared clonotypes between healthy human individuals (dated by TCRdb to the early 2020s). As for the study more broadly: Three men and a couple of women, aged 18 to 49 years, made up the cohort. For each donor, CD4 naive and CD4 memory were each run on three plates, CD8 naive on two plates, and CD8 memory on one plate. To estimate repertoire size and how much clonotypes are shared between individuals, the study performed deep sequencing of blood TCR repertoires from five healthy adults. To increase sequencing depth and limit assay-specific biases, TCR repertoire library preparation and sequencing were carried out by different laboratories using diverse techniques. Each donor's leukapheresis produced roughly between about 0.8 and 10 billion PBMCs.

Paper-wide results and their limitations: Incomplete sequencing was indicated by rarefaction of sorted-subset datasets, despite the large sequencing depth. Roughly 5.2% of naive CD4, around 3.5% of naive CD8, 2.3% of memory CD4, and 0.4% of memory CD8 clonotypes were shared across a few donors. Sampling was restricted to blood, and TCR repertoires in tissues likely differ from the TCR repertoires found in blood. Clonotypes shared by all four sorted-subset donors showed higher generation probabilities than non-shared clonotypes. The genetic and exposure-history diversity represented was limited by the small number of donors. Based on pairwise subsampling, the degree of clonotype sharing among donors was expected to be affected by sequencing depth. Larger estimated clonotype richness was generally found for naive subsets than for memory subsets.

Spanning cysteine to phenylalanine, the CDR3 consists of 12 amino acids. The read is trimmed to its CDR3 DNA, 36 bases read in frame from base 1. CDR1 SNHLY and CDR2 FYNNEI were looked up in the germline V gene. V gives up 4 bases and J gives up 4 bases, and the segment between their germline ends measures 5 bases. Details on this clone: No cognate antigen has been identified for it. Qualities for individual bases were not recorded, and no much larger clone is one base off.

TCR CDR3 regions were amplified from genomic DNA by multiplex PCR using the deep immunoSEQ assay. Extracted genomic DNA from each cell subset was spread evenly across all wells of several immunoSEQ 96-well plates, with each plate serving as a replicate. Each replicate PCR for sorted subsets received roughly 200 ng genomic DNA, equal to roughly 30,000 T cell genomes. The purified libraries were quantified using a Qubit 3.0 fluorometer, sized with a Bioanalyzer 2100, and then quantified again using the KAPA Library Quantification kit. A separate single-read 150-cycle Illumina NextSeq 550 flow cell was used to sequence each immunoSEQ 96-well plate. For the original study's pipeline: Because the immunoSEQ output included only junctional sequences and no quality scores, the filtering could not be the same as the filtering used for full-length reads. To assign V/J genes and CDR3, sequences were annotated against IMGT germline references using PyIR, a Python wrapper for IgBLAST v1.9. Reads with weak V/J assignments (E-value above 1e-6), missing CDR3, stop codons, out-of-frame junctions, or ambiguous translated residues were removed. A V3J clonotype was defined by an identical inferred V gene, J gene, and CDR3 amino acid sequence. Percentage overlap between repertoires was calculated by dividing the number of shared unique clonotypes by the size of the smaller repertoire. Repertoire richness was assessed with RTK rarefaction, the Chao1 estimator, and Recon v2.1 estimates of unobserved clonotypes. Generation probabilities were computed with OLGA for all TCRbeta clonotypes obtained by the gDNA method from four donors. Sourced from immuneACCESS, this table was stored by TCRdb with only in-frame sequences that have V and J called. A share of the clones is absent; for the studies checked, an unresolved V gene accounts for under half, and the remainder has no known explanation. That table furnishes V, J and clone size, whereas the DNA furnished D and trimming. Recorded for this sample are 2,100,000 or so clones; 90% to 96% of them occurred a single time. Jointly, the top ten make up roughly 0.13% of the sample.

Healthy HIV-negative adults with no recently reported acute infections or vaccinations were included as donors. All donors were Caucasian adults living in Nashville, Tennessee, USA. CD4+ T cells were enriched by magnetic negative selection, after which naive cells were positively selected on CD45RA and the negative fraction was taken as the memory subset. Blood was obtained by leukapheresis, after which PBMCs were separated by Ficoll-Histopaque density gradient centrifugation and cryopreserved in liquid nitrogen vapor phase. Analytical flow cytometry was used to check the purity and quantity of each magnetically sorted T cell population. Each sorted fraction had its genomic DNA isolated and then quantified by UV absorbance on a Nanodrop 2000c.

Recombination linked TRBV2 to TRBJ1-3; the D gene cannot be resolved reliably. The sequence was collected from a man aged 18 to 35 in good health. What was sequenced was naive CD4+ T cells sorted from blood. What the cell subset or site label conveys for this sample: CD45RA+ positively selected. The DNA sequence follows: TGTGCCAGCAGTGTTGAGGGAAACACCATATATTTT. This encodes CASSVEGNTIYF.